Shown below are 32 T cell receptor beta chains from a single sample sequenced in a study of control samples from healthy donors and cancer patients. The table came from immunoSEQ multiplex PCR; TCRdb's copy has only in-frame clones and leaves some out. The sample comprises roughly 41,000 clones, approximately 94% of which are singletons, and roughly a quarter rests with the top ten. The specimen sequenced was blood. These receptors originate from a man between 60 and 70 years old in good health.

This sequence joins TRBV2 and TRBJ2-5; 8 bases fit TRBD1. Germline trimming cut 3 bases from V and 2 bases from J; bases unmatched to any gene: 2. Germline V gives CDR1 SNHLY, CDR2 FYNNEI. The CDR3 loop spans 14 amino acids. This CDR3 is CASSDRGRQETQYF. The DNA for the CDR3 is TGTGCCAGCAGTGACAGGGGGCGTCAAGAGACCCAGTACTTC.

The chain has TRBV14 and TRBJ2-3, with D perhaps matching TRBD2 (6 bases). CDR3 length: 15 amino acids. The germline V gene encodes CDR1 SGHDN and CDR2 FVKESK. V was cut by 4 bases and J by 1 base, with 12 bases left in between. The CDR3 DNA is TGTGCCAGCAGCCCTCGGGAGTTGCGCACAGATACGCAGTATTTT. Residues: CASSPRELRTDTQYF.

This clone was counted a single time. The gene calls are TRBV14 and TRBJ2-1, with D tentatively TRBD1 or TRBD2 (5 bases each). This CDR3 contains 15 residues. Germline CDR1 SGHDN, CDR2 FVKESK. Trimming pared 2 bases from V and 2 bases from J, leaving 10 bases between. The CDR3 DNA reads as TGTGCCAGCAGCCAATGGGGGTTCACCTACAATGAGCAGTTCTTC. This gives the protein CASSQWGFTYNEQFF. Full variable domain (outside the CDR3, taken from reference TRBV14 and TRBJ2-1): EAGVTQFPSHSVIEKGQTVTLRCDPISGHDNLYWYRRVMGKEIKFLLHFVKESKQDESGMPNNRFLAERTGGTYSTLKVQPAELEDSGVYFCASSQWGFTYNEQFFGPGTRLTVL.

This chain's CDR3 is CASSYLMGDTQYF. DNA of the CDR3: TGTGCCAGCAGTTACCTAATGGGAGATACGCAGTATTTT. This chain joins TRBV27 and TRBJ2-3; D not certain. This CDR3 region has 13 residues. V was pared by 4 bases and J by 5 bases, with 10 bases between. Germline CDR1 and CDR2: MNHEY and SMNVEV (reference sequence).

The V and J genes are TRBV4-1 and TRBJ2-1; D remains unclear. The germline V gene has CDR1 MGHRA and CDR2 YSYEKL. The CDR3 loop spans 13 amino acids. V dropped 0 bases and J dropped 7 bases, with 7 bases sitting between them. CDR3 amino acids: CASSQDGWNEQFF. The CDR3, as DNA: TGCGCCAGCAGCCAAGATGGGTGGAATGAGCAGTTCTTC.

CDR3 protein: CASSEVGVTGELFF. DNA for the CDR3: TGTGCCAGCAGTGAAGTTGGGGTTACCGGGGAGCTGTTTTTT. The chain employs TRBV25-1 and TRBJ2-2, with D unclear. The germline V gene encodes CDR1 MGHDK and CDR2 SYGVNS. CDR3 length: 14 amino acids. With 2 bases removed from V and 5 bases from J, the gap between germline ends came to 9 bases. The full variable domain, its missing parts supplied by reference TRBV25-1 and TRBJ2-2, is EADIYQTPRYLVIGTGKKITLECSQTMGHDKMYWYQQDPGMELHLIHYSYGVNSTEKGDLSSESTVSRIRTEHFPLTLESARPSHTSQYLCASSEVGVTGELFFGEGSRLTVL.

The gene calls are TRBV27 and TRBJ2-5; D is perhaps TRBD1 (6 bases). Germline lookup yields CDR1 MNHEY and CDR2 SMNVEV (reference sequence). CDR3 length: 15 residues. The V end lost 2 bases, the J end lost 7 bases, and 17 bases lay between the germline ends. The CDR3 DNA sequence: TGTGCCAGCAGTTTAAAGGACAGCCCGTACCGGACCCAGTACTTC. Its protein product is CASSLKDSPYRTQYF.

This chain uses TRBV24-1 with TRBJ2-2; 10 nucleotides agree with TRBD1. CDR3 length: 16 residues. Germline V lookup: CDR1 KGHDR, CDR2 SFDVKD. Trimming removed 8 bases from V and 2 bases from J; junction bases left unmatched: 7. CDR3 residues: CATTGTGAFNTGELFF. The CDR3 DNA reads as TGTGCCACCACCGGGACAGGGGCCTTCAACACCGGGGAGCTGTTTTTT.

This clone was seen more than once but under ten times. V usage is TRBV19 and J usage is TRBJ1-1; D ambiguous. The germline V and J ends were trimmed by 4 bases and 0 bases, with 9 bases remaining between them. There are 14 residues in the CDR3. Germline CDR1 LNHDA, CDR2 SQIVND (reference sequence). The CDR3: CASSNPRMNTEAFF. The DNA of the CDR3 is TGTGCCAGTAGTAATCCAAGGATGAACACTGAAGCTTTCTTT.

This rearrangement joins TRBV5-1 to TRBJ2-1; possibly TRBD1 or TRBD2 for D (5 bases each). Trimming left V 4 bases short and J 6 bases short, with 8 bases between. Germline V lookup: CDR1 SGHRS, CDR2 YFSETQ. The CDR3 totals 12 residues. The DNA for the CDR3 is TGCGCCAGCAGCCACGGGACCAATGAGCAGTTCTTC. Translating it yields CASSHGTNEQFF.

The CDR3 here is CASTSGRNTGELFF. The CDR3 nucleotides are TGTGCCAGCACATCAGGGAGGAACACCGGGGAGCTGTTTTTT. V gene TRBV2 combines with J gene TRBJ2-2; D is tentatively TRBD1 or TRBD2 (5 bases each). Germline CDR1 reads SNHLY; CDR2 reads FYNNEI. The CDR3 runs 14 residues. Trimming pared 7 bases from V and 1 base from J, leaving 10 bases between. Full variable domain (outside the CDR3, taken from reference TRBV2 and TRBJ2-2): EPEVTQTPSHQVTQMGQEVILRCVPISNHLYFYWYRQILGQKVEFLVSFYNNEISEKSEIFDDQFSVERPDGSNFTLKIRSTKLEDSAMYFCASTSGRNTGELFFGEGSRLTVL.

The V and J genes are TRBV6-5 and TRBJ2-7; D gene unclear. From germline, CDR1 is MNHEY and CDR2 SVGAGI. V lost 0 bases and J lost 7, with 7 bases in between. This CDR3 is built from 12 residues. The CDR3 DNA reads as TGTGCCAGCAGTTACTCAATGGGGGAGCAGTACTTC. Amino acids: CASSYSMGEQYF.

The CDR3 loop reads CASSLEGPRNEQFF. The CDR3 DNA sequence: TGTGCCAGCAGCTTGGAAGGTCCGAGGAATGAGCAGTTCTTC. This chain connects TRBV5-4 to TRBJ2-1, with D unresolved. The germline V gene encodes CDR1 SGHNT and CDR2 YYREEE (reference sequence). The CDR3 contains 14 residues. V shed 0 bases and J shed 7 bases, with 11 bases lying between them.

The V and J genes are TRBV6-1 and TRBJ1-6; D is uncertain. V lost 0 bases, J lost 7 bases, and 4 bases lay in between. This CDR3 contains 13 residues. Per germline, CDR1 MNHNS and CDR2 SASEGT. For the CDR3, the DNA is TGTGCCAGCAGTGAAGCCTTGAATTCACCCCTCCACTTT. Amino acid sequence: CASSEALNSPLHF.

The chain combines TRBV4-1 with TRBJ2-7; D unclear. In germline, CDR1 is MGHRA, CDR2 YSYEKL. CDR3 length: 12 residues. With 1 base removed from V and 4 bases from J, the gap between germline ends came to 5 bases. The CDR3 nucleotides are TGCGCCAGCAGCCAAGTTGCGTACGAGCAGTACTTC. Encoded protein: CASSQVAYEQYF.

This clone showed up just once. The chain has TRBV5-6 and TRBJ2-7, with 9 bases that match TRBD1. V dropped 4 bases and J dropped 5; count of bases not matched to a gene: 10. Germline CDR1 SGHDT, CDR2 YYEEEE. The CDR3 extends over 15 amino acids. CDR3 in DNA: TGTGCCAGCAGCCTTCCGGGACAGGGATCCCACGAGCAGTACTTC. It codes for CASSLPGQGSHEQYF.

The chain has TRBV6-5 and TRBJ1-2; the D is unclear. The CDR3 has 13 residues. V was cut by 6 bases and J by 7 bases, with 15 bases left in between. CDR1 is MNHEY, CDR2 SVGAGI, per germline. The CDR3 loop is CASRGIISAGYTF. CDR3 nucleotide sequence: TGTGCCAGCAGGGGGATAATTTCGGCTGGCTACACCTTC.

The gene calls are TRBV7-8 and TRBJ2-7; 10 positions agree with TRBD1. Germline V gene data show CDR1 as SGHVS and CDR2 as FQNEAQ. V lost 2 bases and J lost 3; bases outside the gene matches: 7. There are 16 residues in the CDR3. CDR3: CASSLRRDRGDYEQYF. The CDR3 coding sequence is TGTGCCAGCAGCTTACGCCGGGACAGGGGAGACTACGAGCAGTACTTC. The entire variable domain, with the rest obtained from reference TRBV7-8 and TRBJ2-7, is as follows: GAGVSQSPRYKVAKRGQDVALRCDPISGHVSLFWYQQALGQGPEFLTYFQNEAQLDKSGLPSDRFFAERPEGSVSTLKIQRTQQEDSAVYLCASSLRRDRGDYEQYFGPGTRLTVT.

The chain employs TRBV30 and TRBJ2-3, with TRBD1 identical over 9 bases. The CDR3 is 14 residues long. Germline loops: CDR1 GTSNPN, CDR2 SVGIG (reference sequence). The junction had 1 base not matched to a gene; V was cut back by 1 base and J by 2 bases. This CDR3 is CAWSDRGLTDTQYF. CDR3 sequence (DNA): TGTGCCTGGAGTGACAGGGGGCTCACAGATACGCAGTATTTT.

The rearrangement uses TRBV14 and TRBJ2-1, with a tentative D call TRBD2 (6 bases). This CDR3 spans 14 amino acids. Germline V gives CDR1 SGHDN, CDR2 FVKESK. Trimming cost V 3 bases and J 6 bases, with 12 bases left between them. The CDR3 here is CASSHLALFNEQFF. The DNA for the CDR3 is TGTGCCAGCAGCCATCTAGCGCTTTTCAATGAGCAGTTCTTC.

CDR3: CASSEAYEQYF. The DNA of the CDR3 is TGCGCCAGCAGCGAGGCCTACGAGCAGTACTTC. The rearrangement joins TRBV5-1 to TRBJ2-7; D is ambiguous. This CDR3 is 11 amino acids long. V was shortened by 4 bases and J by 2 bases, with 4 bases between the two germline ends. Germline lookup yields CDR1 SGHRS and CDR2 YFSETQ.

The V and J genes are TRBV24-1 and TRBJ1-2; D is undetermined. The CDR3 runs 16 residues. The V end lost 7 bases, the J end lost 1 base, and 18 bases lay between the germline ends. CDR1 and CDR2 from the germline V gene are KGHDR and SFDVKD. The CDR3 reads CATSAGSQEVNYGYTF. The CDR3 coding sequence is TGTGCCACCAGCGCAGGATCCCAGGAAGTTAACTATGGCTACACCTTC.

The rearrangement uses TRBV6-5 and TRBJ1-2; 8 bases align to TRBD1. This CDR3 is 14 amino acids long. The V gene end was trimmed by 6 bases and the J gene end by 5 bases; junction bases not matched to a gene: 8. Looked up from germline, CDR1 is MNHEY and CDR2 is SVGAGI. The CDR3 spells CASRFGQGSYGYTF. The CDR3 DNA reads as TGTGCCAGCAGATTCGGACAGGGATCTTATGGCTACACCTTC.

This clone is classed as medium-sized. The CDR3: CASSPILAGGYEQYF. CDR3 DNA: TGTGCCAGCAGCCCCATTCTAGCGGGAGGGTACGAGCAGTACTTC. The V call is TRBV11-3, the J call TRBJ2-7; TRBD2 agrees at 12 bases. The CDR3 has 15 residues. The germline CDR1 and CDR2 sequences are SGHNT and YENEEA. The junction had 6 bases not matched to a gene; V was cut back by 5 bases and J by 4 bases.

The chain links TRBV5-4 to TRBJ1-1; 7 bases map to TRBD1. The germline gives CDR1 SGHNT, CDR2 YYREEE (reference sequence). The V segment lost 0 bases and the J segment 2 bases; nucleotides outside the gene matches: 7. The CDR3 runs 16 residues. CDR3 sequence: CASSLAAGTANTEAFF. DNA of the CDR3: TGTGCCAGCAGCTTGGCAGCCGGGACAGCCAACACTGAAGCTTTCTTT.

This chain uses TRBV27 with TRBJ2-1; 13 bases map to TRBD2. Per the germline V gene, CDR1 is MNHEY and CDR2 is SMNVEV (reference sequence). CDR3 length equals 18 residues. The junction had 8 bases not matched to a gene; V was cut back by 6 bases and J by 0 bases. The DNA for the CDR3 is TGTGCCAGCAGCCCAAGACTAGCGGGAGGCTACTCCTACAATGAGCAGTTCTTC. This sequence encodes CASSPRLAGGYSYNEQFF.

The chain recombines TRBV5-1 with TRBJ2-3, with 9 nucleotides matching TRBD2. The CDR3 totals 16 residues. V lost 0 bases to trimming and J lost 6 bases; unmatched junction nucleotides: 8. The V gene's germline CDR1 is SGHRS and CDR2 YFSETQ. In nucleotides, the CDR3 is TGCGCCAGCAGCTTGGCTCCAGCGGGAGGATCGGATACGCAGTATTTT. Its translation: CASSLAPAGGSDTQYF.

A single count supports this clone. V gene TRBV28 combines with J gene TRBJ2-3, with TRBD2 matching over 9 bases. Germline CDR1 reads MDHEN; CDR2 reads SYDVKM. V was pared by 4 bases and J by 4 bases, with 9 bases of the junction left unmatched. This CDR3 is 16 amino acids long. The CDR3 DNA sequence: TGTGCCAGCAGTTCTCCTGCGGGAGGGTTTGCAGATACGCAGTATTTT. It specifies CASSSPAGGFADTQYF.

The chain employs TRBV19 and TRBJ2-3; TRBD1 agrees at 8 bases. This CDR3 has 15 residues. V was pared by 5 bases and J by 3 bases, with 7 bases of the junction left unmatched. Germline CDR1 and CDR2: LNHDA and SQIVND (reference sequence). The CDR3 loop is CASSRTGLLTDTQYF. For the CDR3, the DNA is TGTGCCAGTAGTCGGACAGGGCTGTTGACAGATACGCAGTATTTT.

The chain is built from TRBV19 and TRBJ1-1, with 9 bases identical to TRBD1. The CDR3 has 15 amino acids. The V segment lost 5 bases and the J segment 5 bases; nucleotides outside the gene matches: 9. Germline V gives CDR1 LNHDA, CDR2 SQIVND (reference sequence). CDR3 region: CASSARTGDLTEAFF. CDR3 sequence (DNA): TGTGCCAGTAGTGCCAGGACAGGGGACCTAACTGAAGCTTTCTTT. Complete variable domain (other parts from reference TRBV19 and TRBJ1-1): DGGITQSPKYLFRKEGQNVTLSCEQNLNHDAMYWYRQDPGQGLRLIYYSQIVNDFQKGDIAEGYSVSREKKESFPLTVTSAQKNPTAFYLCASSARTGDLTEAFFGQGTRLTVV.

The chain has TRBV19 and TRBJ1-1; no firm D call. The CDR3 length is 15 residues. Trimming took 2 bases from V and 1 from J, leaving 11 bases between them. Germline CDR1 is LNHDA and CDR2 is SQIVND (reference sequence). CDR3 region: CASSITITKNTEAFF. The CDR3 DNA reads TGTGCCAGTAGTATAACTATTACAAAGAACACTGAAGCTTTCTTT.

The J gene is TRBJ2-3, the V gene TRBV10-1; 8 positions agree with TRBD2. There are 13 residues in the CDR3. With 5 bases clipped from V and 4 bases from J, the junction kept 2 bases outside the gene matches. Germline CDR1 WNHNN, CDR2 SYGVQD (reference sequence). As DNA, the CDR3 is TGCGCCAGCAGTCTGACTAGCGCAGATACGCAGTATTTT. It codes for CASSLTSADTQYF.